This TCR beta chain was retrieved from a study of blood T cell repertoires in COVID-19. As for the study in general: Italy, Spain and the United States were the sources of the convalescent and acute COVID-19 samples. PBMCs, B-cell-depleted T cells, or T cells were the source of the cDNA or gDNA that made up the material.

V was trimmed by 2 bases and J by 0 bases, leaving 10 bases between them. This CDR3 comprises 15 residues. The V gene's germline CDR1 is KGHSH and CDR2 LQKENI. Authors' data handling: Amplification from reference gene primers served as the basis for estimated nucleated cell counts. TCRdb keeps only in-frame clones here, not all; method: immunoSEQ multiplex PCR. V and J calls and clone size are given by that table; D and trimming were obtained from the DNA. The sample shows about 200,000 clones, about nine tenths of them seen only once. The TCR was taken from a man in his 60s who had recovered from COVID-19. The chain carries TRBV18 and TRBJ2-5, with D perhaps matching TRBD2 (6 bases). The specimen was peripheral blood. CDR3 in amino acids: CASSPYSGDQETQYF. CDR3 nucleotide sequence: TGTGCCAGCTCACCATATTCGGGGGACCAAGAGACCCAGTACTTC.